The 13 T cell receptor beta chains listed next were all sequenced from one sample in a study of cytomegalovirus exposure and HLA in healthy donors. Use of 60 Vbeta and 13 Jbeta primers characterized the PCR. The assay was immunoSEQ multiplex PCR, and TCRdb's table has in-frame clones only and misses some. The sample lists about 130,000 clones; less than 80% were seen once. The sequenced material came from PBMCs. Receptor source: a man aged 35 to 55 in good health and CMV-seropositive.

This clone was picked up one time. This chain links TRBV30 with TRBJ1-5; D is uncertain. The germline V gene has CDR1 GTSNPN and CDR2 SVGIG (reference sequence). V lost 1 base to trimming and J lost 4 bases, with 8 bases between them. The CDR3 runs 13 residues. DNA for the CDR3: TGTGCCTGGAGTGGACAACAAAATCAGCCCCAGCATTTT. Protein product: CAWSGQQNQPQHF.

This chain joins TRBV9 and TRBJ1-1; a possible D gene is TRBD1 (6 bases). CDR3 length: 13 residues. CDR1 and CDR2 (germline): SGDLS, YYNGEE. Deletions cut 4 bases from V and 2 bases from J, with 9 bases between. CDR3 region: CASSPRGNTEAFF. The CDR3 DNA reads TGTGCCAGCAGCCCCAGGGGAAACACTGAAGCTTTCTTT. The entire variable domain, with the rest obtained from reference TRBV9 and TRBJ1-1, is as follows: DSGVTQTPKHLITATGQRVTLRCSPRSGDLSVYWYQQSLDQGLQFLIQYYNGEERAKGNILERFSAQQFPDLHSELNLSSLELGDSALYFCASSPRGNTEAFFGQGTRLTVV.

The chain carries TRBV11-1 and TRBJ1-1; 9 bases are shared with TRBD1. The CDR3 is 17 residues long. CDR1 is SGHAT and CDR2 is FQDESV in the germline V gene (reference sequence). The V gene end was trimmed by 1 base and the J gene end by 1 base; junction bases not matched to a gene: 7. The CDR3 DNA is TGTGCCAGCAGCTTAGAGGCTATGGACAGGGGGAACACTGAAGCTTTCTTT. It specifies CASSLEAMDRGNTEAFF.

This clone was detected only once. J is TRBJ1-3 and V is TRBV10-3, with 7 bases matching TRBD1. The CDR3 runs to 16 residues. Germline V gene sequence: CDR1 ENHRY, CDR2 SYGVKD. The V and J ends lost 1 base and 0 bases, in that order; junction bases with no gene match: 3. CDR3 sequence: CAISEYGQVSGNTIYF. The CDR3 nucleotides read TGTGCCATCAGTGAGTATGGACAGGTCTCTGGAAACACCATATATTTT.

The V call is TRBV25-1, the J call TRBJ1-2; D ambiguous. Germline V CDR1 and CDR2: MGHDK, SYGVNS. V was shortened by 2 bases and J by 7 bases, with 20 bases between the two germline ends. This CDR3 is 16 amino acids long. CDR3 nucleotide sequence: TGTGCCAGCAGTGAACATAGGGCAGGCCCGCGGGGTGGCTACACCTTC. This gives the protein CASSEHRAGPRGGYTF.

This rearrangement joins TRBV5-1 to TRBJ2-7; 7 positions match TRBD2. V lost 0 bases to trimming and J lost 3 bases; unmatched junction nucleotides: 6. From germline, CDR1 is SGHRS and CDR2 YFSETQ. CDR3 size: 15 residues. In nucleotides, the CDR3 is TGCGCCAGCAGCTTGGTGGGGGGGAGAGGCTACGAGCAGTACTTC. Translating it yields CASSLVGGRGYEQYF.

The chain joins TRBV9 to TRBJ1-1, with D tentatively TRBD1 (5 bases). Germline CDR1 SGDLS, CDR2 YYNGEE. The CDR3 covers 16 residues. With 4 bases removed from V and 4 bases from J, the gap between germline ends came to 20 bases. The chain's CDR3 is CASSPGGGKEGTEAFF. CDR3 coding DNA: TGTGCCAGCAGCCCCGGCGGGGGGAAGGAGGGCACTGAAGCTTTCTTT.

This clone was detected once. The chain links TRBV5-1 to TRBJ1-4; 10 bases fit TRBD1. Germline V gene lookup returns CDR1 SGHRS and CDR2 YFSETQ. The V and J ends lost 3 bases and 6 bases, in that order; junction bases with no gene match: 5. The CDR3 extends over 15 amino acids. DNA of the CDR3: TGCGCCAGCAGCTCGACCGGGACAGGGGATGAAAAACTGTTTTTT. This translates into CASSSTGTGDEKLFF.

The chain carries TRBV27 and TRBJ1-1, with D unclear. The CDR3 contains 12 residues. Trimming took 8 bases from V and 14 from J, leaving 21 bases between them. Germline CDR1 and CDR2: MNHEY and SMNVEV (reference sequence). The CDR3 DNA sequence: TGTGCCAGCGGCTTCCGCTCGGGGTTGCGCTTCTTT. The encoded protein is CASGFRSGLRFF.

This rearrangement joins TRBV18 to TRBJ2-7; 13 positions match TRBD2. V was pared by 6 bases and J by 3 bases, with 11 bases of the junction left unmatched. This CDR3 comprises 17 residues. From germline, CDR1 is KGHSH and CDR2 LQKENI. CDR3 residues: CASSLLAGGPVYYEQYF. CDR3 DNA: TGTGCCAGCTCCTTACTAGCGGGGGGGCCCGTGTACTACGAGCAGTACTTC.

For the CDR3, the DNA is TGTGCCAGCAGCTTCAGGGGGCCCACCGGGGAGCTGTTTTTT. Translated: CASSFRGPTGELFF. This rearrangement joins TRBV11-3 to TRBJ2-2; 8 bases match TRBD1. Trimming at V came to 3 bases and at J to 4 bases, leaving 1 base not matched to a gene. CDR3 length: 14 residues. Germline CDR1 SGHNT, CDR2 YENEEA.

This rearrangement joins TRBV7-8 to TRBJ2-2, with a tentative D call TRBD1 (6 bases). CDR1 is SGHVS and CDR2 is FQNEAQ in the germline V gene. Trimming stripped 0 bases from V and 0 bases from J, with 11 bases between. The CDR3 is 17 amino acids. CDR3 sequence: CASSLARGTTNTGELFF. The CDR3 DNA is TGTGCCAGCAGCTTAGCGAGGGGGACAACGAACACCGGGGAGCTGTTTTTT.

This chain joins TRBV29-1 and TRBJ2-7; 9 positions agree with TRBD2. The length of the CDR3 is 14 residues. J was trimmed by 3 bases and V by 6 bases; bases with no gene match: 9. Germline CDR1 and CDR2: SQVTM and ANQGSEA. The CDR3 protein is CSVYIAGEIYEQYF. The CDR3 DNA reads TGCAGCGTGTATATAGCGGGGGAGATCTACGAGCAGTACTTC.